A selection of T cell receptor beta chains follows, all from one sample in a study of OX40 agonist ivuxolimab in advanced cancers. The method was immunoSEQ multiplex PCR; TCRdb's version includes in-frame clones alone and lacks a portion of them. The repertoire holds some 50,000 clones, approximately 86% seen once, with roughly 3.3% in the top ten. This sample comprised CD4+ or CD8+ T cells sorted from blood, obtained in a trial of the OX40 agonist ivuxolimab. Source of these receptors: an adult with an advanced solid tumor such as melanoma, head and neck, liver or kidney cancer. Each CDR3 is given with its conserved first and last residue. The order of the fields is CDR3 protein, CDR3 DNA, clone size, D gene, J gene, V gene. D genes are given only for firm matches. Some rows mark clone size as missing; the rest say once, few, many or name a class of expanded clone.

CASSEQGASNYGYTF,TGTGCCAGCTCGGAGCAGGGGGCTTCTAACTATGGCTACACCTTC,.,TRBD1,TRBJ1-2,TRBV18
CASSPRGSSETQYF,TGTGCCAGCTCACCAAGGGGGTCTTCAGAGACCCAGTACTTC,.,.,TRBJ2-5,TRBV18
CASSEQGGYGYTF,TGTGCCAGTAGTGAACAGGGTGGCTATGGCTACACCTTC,.,.,TRBJ1-2,TRBV19
CASSPGHVSNQPQHF,TGTGCCAGCTCGCCGGGACATGTGAGCAATCAGCCCCAGCATTTT,few,.,TRBJ1-5,TRBV18
CASSSGGGVTEAFF,TGTGCCAGCAGCTCCGGGGGCGGGGTCACTGAAGCTTTCTTT,.,.,TRBJ1-1,TRBV11-2
CASSQGPSQTYEQYF,TGCGCCAGCAGCCAGGGACCGAGCCAAACCTACGAGCAGTACTTC,medium-sized,.,TRBJ2-7,TRBV10-2
CSVVGTGRYEQYF,TGCAGCGTTGTTGGGACAGGGAGGTACGAGCAGTACTTC,.,TRBD1,TRBJ2-7,TRBV29-1
CASSLAERETQYF,TGCGCCAGCAGCCTAGCGGAGAGAGAGACCCAGTACTTC,.,.,TRBJ2-5,TRBV4-1
CASSQATDNYGYTF,TGTGCCAGTAGCCAGGCCACTGATAACTATGGCTACACCTTC,once,.,TRBJ1-2,TRBV19
CASRRTGRYGYTF,TGTGCCAGCAGGCGGACAGGGAGATATGGCTACACCTTC,once,TRBD1,TRBJ1-2,TRBV27
CASSLSYLTGGHNYGYTF,TGTGCCAGCAGCCTTAGTTACTTAACAGGGGGCCATAACTATGGCTACACCTTC,once,TRBD1,TRBJ1-2,TRBV28
CASSTTGFTGELFF,TGTGCCAGCAGCACCACAGGGTTCACCGGGGAGCTGTTTTTT,.,.,TRBJ2-2,TRBV6-5
CASSRGRGSEYTEAFF,TGTGCCAGCAGTCGAGGGCGGGGGAGTGAGTACACTGAAGCTTTCTTT,.,.,TRBJ1-1,TRBV27
CASSLVADASSSYEQYF,TGTGCCAGCAGCTTAGTCGCGGACGCCTCTAGCTCCTACGAGCAGTACTTC,.,.,TRBJ2-7,TRBV7-2
CASTRDRAFVGTDTQYF,TGTGCCAGCACCCGGGACAGGGCCTTTGTGGGCACAGATACGCAGTATTTT,.,TRBD1,TRBJ2-3,TRBV2
CASKGDPWDREKPGGQETQYF,TGTGCCAGCAAGGGGGACCCATGGGACAGGGAGAAACCTGGGGGCCAAGAGACCCAGTACTTC,few,TRBD1,TRBJ2-5,TRBV2
CAWSWRGDTEAFF,TGTGCCTGGAGTTGGAGGGGAGACACTGAAGCTTTCTTT,.,.,TRBJ1-1,TRBV30
CASSLTQGSRGYTF,TGCGCCAGCAGCTTAACCCAGGGGTCGCGTGGCTACACCTTC,.,.,TRBJ1-2,TRBV5-1
CASSLGGTPGTGELFF,TGTGCCAGCAGCTTGGGGGGGACACCTGGGACCGGGGAGCTGTTTTTT,few,.,TRBJ2-2,TRBV5-4